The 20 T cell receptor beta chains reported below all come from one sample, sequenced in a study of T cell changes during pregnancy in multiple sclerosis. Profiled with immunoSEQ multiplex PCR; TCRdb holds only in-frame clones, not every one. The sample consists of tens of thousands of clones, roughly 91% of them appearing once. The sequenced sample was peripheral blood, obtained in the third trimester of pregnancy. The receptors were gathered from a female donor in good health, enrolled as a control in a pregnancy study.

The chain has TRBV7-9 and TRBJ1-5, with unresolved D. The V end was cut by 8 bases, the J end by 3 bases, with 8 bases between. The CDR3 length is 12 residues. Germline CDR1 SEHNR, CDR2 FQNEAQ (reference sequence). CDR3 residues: CASGQDNQPQHF. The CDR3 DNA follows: TGTGCCAGCGGCCAGGACAATCAGCCCCAGCATTTT.

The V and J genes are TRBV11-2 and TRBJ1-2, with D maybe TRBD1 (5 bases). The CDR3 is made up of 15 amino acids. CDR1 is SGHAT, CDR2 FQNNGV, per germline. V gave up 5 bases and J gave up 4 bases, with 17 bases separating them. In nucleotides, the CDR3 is TGTGCCAGCAGCCGGAATTTGGGCAGGGCCTATGGCTACACCTTC. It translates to CASSRNLGRAYGYTF.

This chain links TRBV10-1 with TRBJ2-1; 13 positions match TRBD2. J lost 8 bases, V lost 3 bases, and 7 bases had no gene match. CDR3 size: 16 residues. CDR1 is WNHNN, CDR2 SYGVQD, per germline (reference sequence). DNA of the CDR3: TGCGCCAGCAGTGACTATCGGACTAGCGGGAGTGATGAGCAGTTCTTC. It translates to CASSDYRTSGSDEQFF.

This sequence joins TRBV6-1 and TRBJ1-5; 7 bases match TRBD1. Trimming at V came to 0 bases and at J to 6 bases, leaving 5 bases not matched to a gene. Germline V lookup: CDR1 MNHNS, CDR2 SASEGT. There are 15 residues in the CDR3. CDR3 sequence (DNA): TGTGCCAGCAGTGAAGCAGGGGGCGAGGGTCAGCCCCAGCATTTT. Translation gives CASSEAGGEGQPQHF.

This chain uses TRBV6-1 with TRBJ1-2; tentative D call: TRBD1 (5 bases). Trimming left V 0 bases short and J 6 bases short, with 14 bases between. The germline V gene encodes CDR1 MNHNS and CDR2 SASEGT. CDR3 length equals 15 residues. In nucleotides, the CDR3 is TGTGCCAGCAGTGAAGCGGGGGAGGGGTTGGATGGCTACACCTTC. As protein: CASSEAGEGLDGYTF.

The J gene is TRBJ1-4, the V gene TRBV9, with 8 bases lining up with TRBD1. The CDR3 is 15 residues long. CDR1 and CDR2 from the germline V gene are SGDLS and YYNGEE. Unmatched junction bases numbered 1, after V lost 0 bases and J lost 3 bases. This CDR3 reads CASSVGTGSNEKLFF. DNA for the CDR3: TGTGCCAGCAGCGTAGGGACAGGGTCTAATGAAAAACTGTTTTTT.

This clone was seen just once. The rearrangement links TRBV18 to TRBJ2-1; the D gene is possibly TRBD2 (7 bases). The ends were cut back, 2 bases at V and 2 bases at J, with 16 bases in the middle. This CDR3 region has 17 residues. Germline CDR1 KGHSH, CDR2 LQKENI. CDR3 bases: TGTGCCAGCTCACCAGAAGTATGGGGGGGGCCCTACAATGAGCAGTTCTTC. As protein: CASSPEVWGGPYNEQFF.

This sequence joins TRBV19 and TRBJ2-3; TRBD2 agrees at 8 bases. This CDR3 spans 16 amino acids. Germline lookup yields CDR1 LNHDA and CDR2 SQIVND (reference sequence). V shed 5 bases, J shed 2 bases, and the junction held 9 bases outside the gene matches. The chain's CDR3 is CASSQRRGVITDTQYF. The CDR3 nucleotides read TGTGCCAGTAGTCAGCGGCGGGGGGTGATCACAGATACGCAGTATTTT.

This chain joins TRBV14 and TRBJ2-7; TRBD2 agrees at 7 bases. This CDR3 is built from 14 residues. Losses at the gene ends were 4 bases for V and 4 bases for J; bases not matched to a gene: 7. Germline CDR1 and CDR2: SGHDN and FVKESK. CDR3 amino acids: CASSLSAGAYEQYF. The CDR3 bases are TGTGCCAGCAGCCTTTCCGCGGGAGCTTACGAGCAGTACTTC. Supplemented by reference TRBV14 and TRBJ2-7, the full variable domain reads EAGVTQFPSHSVIEKGQTVTLRCDPISGHDNLYWYRRVMGKEIKFLLHFVKESKQDESGMPNNRFLAERTGGTYSTLKVQPAELEDSGVYFCASSLSAGAYEQYFGPGTRLTVT.

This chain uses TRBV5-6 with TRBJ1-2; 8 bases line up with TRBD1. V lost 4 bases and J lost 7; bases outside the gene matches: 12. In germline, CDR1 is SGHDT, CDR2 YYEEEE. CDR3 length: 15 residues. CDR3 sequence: CASSRWTGLVGGYTF. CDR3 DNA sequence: TGTGCCAGCAGCCGATGGACAGGGTTGGTGGGTGGCTACACCTTC.

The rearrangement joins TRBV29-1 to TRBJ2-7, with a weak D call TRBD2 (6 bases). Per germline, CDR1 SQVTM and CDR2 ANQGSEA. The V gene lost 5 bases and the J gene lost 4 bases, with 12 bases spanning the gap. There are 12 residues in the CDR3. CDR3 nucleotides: TGCAGCGTTAGGGACTCGAAGTACGAGCAGTACTTC. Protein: CSVRDSKYEQYF.

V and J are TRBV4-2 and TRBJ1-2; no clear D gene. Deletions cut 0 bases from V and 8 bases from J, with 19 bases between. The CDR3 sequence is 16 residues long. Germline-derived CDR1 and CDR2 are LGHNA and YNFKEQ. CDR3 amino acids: CASSQDLGVRGTGYTF. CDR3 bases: TGTGCCAGCAGCCAAGATCTAGGAGTACGCGGTACGGGCTACACCTTC.

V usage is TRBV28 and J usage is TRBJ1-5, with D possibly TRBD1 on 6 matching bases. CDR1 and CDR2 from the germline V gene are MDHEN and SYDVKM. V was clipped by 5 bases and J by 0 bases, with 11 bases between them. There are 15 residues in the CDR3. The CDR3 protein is CASSKQGNSNQPQHF. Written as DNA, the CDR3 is TGTGCCAGCAGTAAACAGGGTAATAGCAATCAGCCCCAGCATTTT.

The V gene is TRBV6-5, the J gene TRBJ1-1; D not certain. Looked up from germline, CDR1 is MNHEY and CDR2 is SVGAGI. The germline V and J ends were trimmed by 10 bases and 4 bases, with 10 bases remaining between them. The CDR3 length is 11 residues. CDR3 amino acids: CATLMATEAFF. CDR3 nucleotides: TGTGCCACGTTGATGGCCACTGAAGCTTTCTTT.

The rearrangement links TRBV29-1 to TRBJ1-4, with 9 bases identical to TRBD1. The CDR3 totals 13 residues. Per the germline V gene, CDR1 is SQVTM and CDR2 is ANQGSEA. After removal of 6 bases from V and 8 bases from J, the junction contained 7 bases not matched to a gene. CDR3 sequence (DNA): TGCAGCGTCGGGGACAGGGAAGGCGAAAAACTGTTTTTT. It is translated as CSVGDREGEKLFF.

The chain's CDR3 is CSAHRGTEAFF. The CDR3 nucleotides read TGCAGTGCTCACAGGGGAACTGAAGCTTTCTTT. The V and J genes are TRBV20-1 and TRBJ1-1, with 7 bases identical to TRBD1. The CDR3 totals 11 residues. Losses at the gene ends were 5 bases for V and 5 bases for J; bases not matched to a gene: 2. CDR1 and CDR2 (germline): DFQATT, SNEGSKA (reference sequence).

CDR3 protein: CASSLLGQVVEGLHF. DNA of the CDR3: TGTGCCAGCAGTTTATTGGGACAGGTGGTCGAGGGCCTCCACTTT. The chain joins TRBV28 to TRBJ1-6; 8 bases are shared with TRBD1. The junction had 11 bases not matched to a gene; V was cut back by 1 base and J by 15 bases. CDR3 length equals 15 residues. Germline V gene lookup returns CDR1 MDHEN and CDR2 SYDVKM.

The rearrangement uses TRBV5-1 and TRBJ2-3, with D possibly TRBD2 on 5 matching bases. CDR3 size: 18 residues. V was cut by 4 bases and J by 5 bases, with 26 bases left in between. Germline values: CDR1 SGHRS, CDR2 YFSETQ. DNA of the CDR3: TGCGCCAGCAGCCCGAAAGGTTCGAGCGGTCTATTTGGAGATACGCAGTATTTT. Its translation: CASSPKGSSGLFGDTQYF.

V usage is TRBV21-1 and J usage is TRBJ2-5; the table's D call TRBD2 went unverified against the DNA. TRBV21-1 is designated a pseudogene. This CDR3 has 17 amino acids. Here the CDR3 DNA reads TGTGCCAGCAGCACCGAACCCCCTAGCGGGGGGCCAGAGACCCAGTACTTC. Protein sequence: CASSTEPPSGGPETQYF.

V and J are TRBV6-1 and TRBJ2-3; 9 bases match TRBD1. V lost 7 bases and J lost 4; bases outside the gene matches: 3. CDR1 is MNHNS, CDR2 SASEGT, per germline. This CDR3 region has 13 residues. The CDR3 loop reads CASNRDRADTQYF. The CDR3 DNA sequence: TGTGCCAGCAATCGGGACAGGGCAGATACGCAGTATTTT.